This passage covers 27 T cell receptor beta chains from one sample sequenced in a study of T cell repertoires in aging, cancer and after chemotherapy. TCR beta rearrangements were amplified from peripheral blood genomic DNA. TRB rearrangements spanning V, D and J were amplified using mixed TRB-A/B primers. Each CDR3 protein gets one entry after TCRdb re-called the multiplex PCR reads with MiXCR. Of about 7,100 distinct CDR3 sequences listed, approximately 35% are singletons. Sequenced: blood. The receptor set was obtained from a human donor in good health.

Comment on this clonotype: Since no conserved phenylalanine or tryptophan closes the CDR3, a read error is the likely cause. The genes are TRBV6-2 or TRBV6-3 and TRBJ2-7; unclear D gene. This CDR3 is 15 amino acids long. Germline V CDR1 and CDR2: MNHEY, SVGEGT. Trimming cost V 6 bases and J 0 bases, with 15 bases left between them. CDR3 sequence reads: CASSSSTYYSYEQYL. For the CDR3, the DNA is TGTGCCAGCAGCTCCAGTACCTACTACTCCTACGAGCAGTACTTA.

The rearrangement uses TRBV30 and TRBJ1-6; 7 nucleotides line up with TRBD1. This CDR3 contains 15 residues. The V and J ends lost 1 base and 9 bases, in that order; junction bases with no gene match: 9. Germline V CDR1 and CDR2: GTSNPN, SVGIG (reference sequence). The CDR3 bases are TGTGCCTGGAGTGCCGACAGGGTTCGAAGTTCACCCCTCCACTTT. Encoded protein: CAWSADRVRSSPLHF.

The rearrangement links TRBV6-2 or TRBV6-3 to TRBJ1-1, with a weak D call TRBD1 (5 bases). V gave up 8 bases and J gave up 1 base, with 20 bases separating them. Germline V gene data show CDR1 as MNHEY and CDR2 as SVGEGT. The CDR3 totals 16 residues. As DNA, the CDR3 is TGTGCCAGCGCCCACCCCTGGGGCGGAAAGAACACTGAAGCTTTCTTT. Translation gives CASAHPWGGKNTEAFF.

This clonotype is categorized as large (0.1 to 1%). In DNA form, the CDR3 reads TGCAGCATCAGGGACACCGGGGAGCTGTTTTTT. This codes for CSIRDTGELFF. The gene calls are TRBV29-1 and TRBJ2-2; D perhaps matches TRBD1 (5 bases). The CDR3 is 11 amino acids. V shed 8 bases and J shed 3 bases, with 7 bases lying between them. CDR1 is SQVTM, CDR2 ANQGSEA, per germline.

In DNA form, the CDR3 reads TGTGCCAGTAGTATTGCGGGTGCGACTGAAGCTTTCTTT. This translates into CASSIAGATEAFF. This chain uses TRBV19 with TRBJ1-1; D unresolved. This CDR3 comprises 13 residues. Per germline, CDR1 LNHDA and CDR2 SQIVND (reference sequence). Deletions cut 3 bases from V and 5 bases from J, with 10 bases between.

This clonotype was detected a few times. The chain joins TRBV12-3 or TRBV12-4 to TRBJ2-3; D uncertain. The V end lost 7 bases, the J end lost 0 bases, and 8 bases lay between the germline ends. This CDR3 has 13 amino acids. CDR3 sequence reads: CASTPPSTDTQYF. The CDR3, as DNA: TGTGCCAGCACCCCTCCTAGCACAGATACGCAGTATTTT.

The genes are TRBV30 and TRBJ1-2; D uncertain. The CDR3 runs 11 residues. Germline V gene sequence: CDR1 GTSNPN, CDR2 SVGIG (reference sequence). V lost 2 bases and J 0 bases, leaving 1 base between the germline ends. The CDR3 is CAWSTNYGYTF. The CDR3 bases are TGTGCCTGGAGTACTAACTATGGCTACACCTTC.

V gene TRBV6-6 combines with J gene TRBJ2-3; D gene ambiguous. The CDR3 runs 14 residues. Germline-derived CDR1 and CDR2 are MNHNY and SVGAGI (reference sequence). V gave up 7 bases and J gave up 3 bases, with 14 bases separating them. DNA for the CDR3: TGTGCCAGCACGTTCCGGATCCCGACAGATACGCAGTATTTT. The encoded protein is CASTFRIPTDTQYF.

This clonotype was observed a handful of times. The rearrangement joins TRBV10-3 to TRBJ2-3; 12 nucleotides agree with TRBD2. The CDR3 loop spans 14 amino acids. The germline V gene encodes CDR1 ENHRY and CDR2 SYGVKD. Losses at the gene ends were 6 bases for V and 6 bases for J; bases not matched to a gene: 4. The CDR3 bases are TGTGCCATCAGGACTAGCGGGGGACAGGATACGCAGTATTTT. The encoded protein is CAIRTSGGQDTQYF.

By frequency in the sample, this clonotype is medium-sized. The gene calls are TRBV19 and TRBJ2-3, with D tentatively TRBD1 (5 bases). V gave up 3 bases and J gave up 5 bases, with 18 bases separating them. Germline assignment: CDR1 LNHDA and CDR2 SQIVND (reference sequence). The CDR3 runs 16 residues. CDR3 loop: CASSIRAQGPGDTQYF. The CDR3 nucleotides are TGTGCCAGTAGTATCCGCGCCCAGGGTCCAGGAGATACGCAGTATTTT.

By share of the sample, this clonotype is medium-sized. This sequence joins TRBV6-2 or TRBV6-3 and TRBJ2-6, with D possibly being TRBD1 (6 bases). V shed 5 bases and J shed 3 bases, with 11 bases lying between them. This CDR3 has 15 amino acids. In germline, CDR1 is MNHEY, CDR2 SVGEGT. The CDR3 region has the DNA TGTGCCAGCAGTCCAGGGGTCGATGGGGCCAACGTCCTGACTTTC. Translating it yields CASSPGVDGANVLTF.

The rearrangement links TRBV13 to TRBJ2-3; D might be TRBD1 (5 bases). The CDR3 length is 13 residues. Per the germline V gene, CDR1 is PRHDT and CDR2 is FYEKMQ (reference sequence). Trimming removed 3 bases at V and 5 bases at J, with 9 bases between. The chain's CDR3 is CASSFRAGDTQYF. The DNA of the CDR3 is TGTGCCAGCAGCTTCAGGGCAGGAGATACGCAGTATTTT.

The genes are TRBV5-4 and TRBJ2-7, with 7 bases aligning to TRBD2. Germline CDR1 and CDR2: SGHNT and YYREEE (reference sequence). J was trimmed by 2 bases and V by 4 bases; bases with no gene match: 9. This CDR3 is built from 15 residues. CDR3 region: CASSTRASGPYEQYF. As DNA, the CDR3 is TGTGCCAGCAGCACCCGGGCTAGCGGCCCCTACGAGCAGTACTTC.

In this sample, this clonotype turned up a few times. The chain joins TRBV12-3 or TRBV12-4 to TRBJ2-2; no firm D call. The CDR3 sequence is 15 residues long. Trimming left V 5 bases short and J 7 bases short, with 17 bases between. CDR3 in DNA: TGTGCCAGCAGTCTTCGAAAGAGTGTGGGCGGGGAGCTGTTTTTT. Translated: CASSLRKSVGGELFF.

The chain combines TRBV4-3 with TRBJ2-7; 11 nucleotides match TRBD2. V shed 2 bases and J 6 bases; nucleotides not matched to a gene: 6. Per the germline V gene, CDR1 is LGHNA and CDR2 is YSLEER. The CDR3 length is 15 residues. CDR3 region: CASSQKTSGTGEQYF. DNA of the CDR3: TGCGCCAGCAGCCAAAAGACTAGCGGGACTGGCGAGCAGTACTTC.

By sample share, this clonotype is medium-sized. The chain recombines TRBV11-1 with TRBJ2-1; 9 bases align to TRBD2. Trimming took 1 base from V and 8 from J; bases not matched to a gene: 6. This CDR3 has 15 residues. Germline CDR1 is SGHAT and CDR2 is FQDESV (reference sequence). As DNA, the CDR3 is TGTGCCAGCAGCTTAGAAGTAGCGGGGGCCCATGAGCAGTTCTTC. It yields the protein CASSLEVAGAHEQFF.

Sample share makes this clonotype medium-sized. The chain joins TRBV6-2 or TRBV6-3 to TRBJ2-1; D is possibly TRBD2 (6 bases). Germline CDR1 and CDR2: MNHEY and SVGEGT. V was shortened by 11 bases and J by 0 bases, with 14 bases between the two germline ends. This CDR3 spans 14 amino acids. The CDR3 loop reads CAGGRGSSYNEQFF. In DNA form, the CDR3 reads TGTGCCGGAGGACGGGGGAGCTCCTACAATGAGCAGTTCTTC.

This chain joins TRBV19 and TRBJ1-1; weak D call: TRBD1 (6 bases). CDR1 and CDR2 from the germline V gene are LNHDA and SQIVND (reference sequence). Trimming removed 3 bases at V and 11 bases at J, with 19 bases between. CDR3 size: 14 residues. The CDR3 protein is CASSIEGQGPGAFF. In DNA, the CDR3 is TGTGCCAGTAGTATTGAGGGCCAGGGGCCTGGGGCTTTCTTT.

This clonotype has more than one count but fewer than ten. The V call is TRBV19, the J call TRBJ1-1; D gene unclear. Germline V gene data show CDR1 as LNHDA and CDR2 as SQIVND (reference sequence). The CDR3 extends over 14 amino acids. V gave up 6 bases and J gave up 5 bases, with 16 bases separating them. The CDR3 DNA sequence: TGTGCCAGTAGCTGGCAGGAGGAAGGGACTGAAGCTTTCTTT. Translating it yields CASSWQEEGTEAFF.

The gene calls are TRBV27 and TRBJ2-2; 7 nucleotides match TRBD2. The J segment lost 7 bases and the V segment lost 6 bases, leaving 8 bases of the junction unmatched. This CDR3 is built from 14 residues. Germline V lookup: CDR1 MNHEY, CDR2 SMNVEV (reference sequence). CDR3 sequence reads: CASRLGRASGELFF. The CDR3 coding sequence is TGTGCCAGCAGGCTGGGGAGGGCTAGCGGGGAGCTGTTTTTT.

This clonotype showed up just a few times. The genes are TRBV6-2 or TRBV6-3 and TRBJ2-2; a possible D gene is TRBD2 (5 bases). From germline, CDR1 is MNHEY and CDR2 SVGEGT. This CDR3 is built from 16 residues. V lost 4 bases and J 7 bases, leaving 19 bases between the germline ends. The CDR3: CASSSLDRAGLGELFF. DNA of the CDR3: TGTGCCAGCAGTTCCCTGGACCGGGCCGGACTCGGGGAGCTGTTTTTT.

By sample share, this clonotype is medium-sized (0.01 to 0.1%). The chain joins TRBV19 to TRBJ2-3; TRBD2 agrees at 10 bases. Germline V gene lookup returns CDR1 LNHDA and CDR2 SQIVND (reference sequence). The CDR3 has 18 amino acids. V shed 5 bases and J 2 bases; nucleotides not matched to a gene: 13. The CDR3 here is CASSARRASGGYTDTQYF. The DNA for the CDR3 is TGTGCCAGTAGTGCACGGCGGGCTAGCGGGGGTTACACAGATACGCAGTATTTT.

The chain carries TRBV27 and TRBJ2-7, with 11 positions matching TRBD2. Germline trimming cut 6 bases from V and 0 bases from J; bases unmatched to any gene: 4. CDR3 length equals 15 residues. Per the germline V gene, CDR1 is MNHEY and CDR2 is SMNVEV (reference sequence). CDR3 loop: CASRIAGGLSYEQYF. The CDR3 DNA reads as TGTGCCAGCAGGATAGCGGGGGGGCTCTCCTACGAGCAGTACTTC.

This clonotype was seen just once. The chain combines TRBV6-4 with TRBJ2-1, with D unresolved. CDR3 length: 13 residues. Germline V gives CDR1 MRHNA, CDR2 SNTAGT. Trimming shortened V by 3 bases and J by 6 bases, and 9 bases separated the two germline ends. The chain's CDR3 is CASSETEFNEQFF. The DNA for the CDR3 is TGTGCCAGCAGTGAGACCGAATTCAATGAGCAGTTCTTC.

The chain links TRBV27 to TRBJ1-5; tentatively, D is TRBD1 (5 bases). Per germline, CDR1 MNHEY and CDR2 SMNVEV (reference sequence). The CDR3 consists of 14 residues. V shed 3 bases and J shed 4 bases, with 10 bases lying between them. This CDR3 is CASSFGADNQPQHF. Written as DNA, the CDR3 is TGTGCCAGCAGTTTTGGGGCAGATAATCAGCCCCAGCATTTT.

V is TRBV6-5 and J is TRBJ2-3, with 8 bases matching TRBD1. Germline trimming cut 6 bases from V and 1 base from J; bases unmatched to any gene: 3. Germline CDR1 is MNHEY and CDR2 is SVGAGI. This CDR3 has 14 amino acids. CDR3 DNA sequence: TGTGCCAGCAGGACAGGGGAAGGCACAGATACGCAGTATTTT. Protein sequence: CASRTGEGTDTQYF.

With respect to this clonotype: The germline gene is not matched at one end of the junction; a read error may be the cause. J is TRBJ1-4 and V is TRBV4-2; 7 bases align to TRBD1. Looked up from germline, CDR1 is LGHNA and CDR2 is YNFKEQ. The CDR3 is 14 residues long. The CDR3 region is CVSSQVKGAKKLFF. The CDR3 DNA reads TGTGTCAGCAGCCAAGTGAAGGGGGCTAAAAAACTGTTTTTT.